This TCR beta chain is drawn from a study of T-cell memory formation after mild COVID-19. Looking at the study overall: Largely, TCR clusters stayed within a single donor. Study-level results: CD4/CD8 balance characterized clones contracting day 15 to 85, and CD4+ skew characterized later expanders. Mostly located in CM and EM were contracting CD4+ clones, with contracting CD8+ clones located in EMRA.

Looked up from germline, CDR1 is SGHRS and CDR2 is YFSETQ. V shed 4 bases and J shed 0 bases, with 5 bases lying between them. The CDR3 runs to 14 residues. This clonotype was observed many times. Its antigen is undetermined. TCRdb recomputed calls from the 5' RACE reads with MiXCR, one row per CDR3 protein. The sample lists about 440,000 distinct CDR3 sequences; 15% to 20% were seen once. The chain is built from TRBV5-1 and TRBJ2-6; D remains unclear. The origin of this receptor is an adult woman who had mild COVID-19 (a few samples of this study predate the infection). Cell type and time point are not known. Input material: PBMCs or a T cell subset sorted from them (not recorded which). The CDR3 loop is CASSPDSGANVLTF. CDR3 in DNA: TGCGCCAGCAGCCCCGACTCTGGGGCCAACGTCCTGACTTTC.